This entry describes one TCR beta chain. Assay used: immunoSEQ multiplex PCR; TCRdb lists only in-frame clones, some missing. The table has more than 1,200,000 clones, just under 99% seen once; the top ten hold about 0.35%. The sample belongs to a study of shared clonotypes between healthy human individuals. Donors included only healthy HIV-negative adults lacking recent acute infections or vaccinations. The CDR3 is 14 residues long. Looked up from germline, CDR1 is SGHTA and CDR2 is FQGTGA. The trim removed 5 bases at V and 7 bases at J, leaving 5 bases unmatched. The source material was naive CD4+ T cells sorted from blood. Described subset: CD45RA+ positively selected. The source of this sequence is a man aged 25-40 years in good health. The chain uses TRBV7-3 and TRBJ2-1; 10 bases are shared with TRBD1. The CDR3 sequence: CASSTQGQGNEQFF. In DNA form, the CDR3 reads TGTGCCAGCAGCACCCAGGGACAGGGGAATGAGCAGTTCTTC.